This T cell receptor beta chain appears in the sequencing data of a study of cytomegalovirus exposure and HLA in healthy donors. Study-wide background: From donors who were HLA-typed, an early data release held about 85 million unique TCRs. Study-level points and caveats: It was likely that a cluster of highly shared sequence variants was a sequencing artifact. It was reported that TCR beta sequences correctly inferred the HLA-A and HLA-B alleles for most subjects.

Details on this clone: Antigen specificity is unknown.

All the people who gave samples were healthy bone marrow donors. The CDR3 covers 14 residues. Trimming took 0 bases from V and 5 from J, leaving 10 bases between them. In germline, CDR1 is LGHNA, CDR2 YSLEER. Primers included in the PCR were 60 Vbeta and 13 Jbeta primers. The table came from immunoSEQ multiplex PCR; TCRdb's copy has only in-frame clones and leaves some out. The sample contains approximately 190,000 clones, roughly 80% of which appear only once. The clonotype was recovered from a woman between 18 and 30 years old in good health and CMV-seronegative. V gene TRBV4-3 combines with J gene TRBJ1-2, with a weak D call TRBD1 (6 bases). Sequenced material: PBMCs. The CDR3 DNA sequence: TGCGCCAGCAGCCAAGAGGGGGCATCTTATGGCTACACCTTC. Translation: CASSQEGASYGYTF.